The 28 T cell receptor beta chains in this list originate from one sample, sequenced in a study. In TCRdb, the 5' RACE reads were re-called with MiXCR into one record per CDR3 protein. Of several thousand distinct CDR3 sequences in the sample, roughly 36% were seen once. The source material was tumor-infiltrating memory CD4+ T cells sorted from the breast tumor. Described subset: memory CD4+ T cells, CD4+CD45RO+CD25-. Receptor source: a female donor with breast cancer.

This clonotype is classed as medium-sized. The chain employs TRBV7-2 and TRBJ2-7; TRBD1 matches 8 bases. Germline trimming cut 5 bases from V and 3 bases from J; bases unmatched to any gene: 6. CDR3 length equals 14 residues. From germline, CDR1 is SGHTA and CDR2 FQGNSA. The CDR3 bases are TGTGCCAGCAGCACCGGGACAGGTGGCTACGAGCAGTACTTC. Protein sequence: CASSTGTGGYEQYF. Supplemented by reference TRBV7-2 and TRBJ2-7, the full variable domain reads GAGVSQSPSNKVTEKGKDVELRCDPISGHTALYWYRQSLGQGLEFLIYFQGNSAPDKSGLPSDRFSAERTGGSVSTLTIQRTQQEDSAVYLCASSTGTGGYEQYFGPGTRLTVT.

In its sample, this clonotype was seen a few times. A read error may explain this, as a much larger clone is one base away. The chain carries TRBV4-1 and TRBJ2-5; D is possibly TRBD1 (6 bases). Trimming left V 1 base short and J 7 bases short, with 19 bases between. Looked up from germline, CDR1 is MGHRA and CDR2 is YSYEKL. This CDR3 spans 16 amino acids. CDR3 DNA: TGCGCCAGCAGCCAAGTCGGTGGACAGTTAACGGGGACCCAGTACTTC. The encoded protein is CASSQVGGQLTGTQYF.

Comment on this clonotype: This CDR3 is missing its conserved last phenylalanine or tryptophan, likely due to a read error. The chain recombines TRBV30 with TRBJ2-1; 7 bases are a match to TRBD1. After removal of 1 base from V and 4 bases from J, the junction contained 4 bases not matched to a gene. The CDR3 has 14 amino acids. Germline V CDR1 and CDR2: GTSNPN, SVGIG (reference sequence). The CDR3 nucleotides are TGTGCCTGGAGTGGGGGACAGCCTTACAATGAGCAGTTCATT. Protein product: CAWSGGQPYNEQFI.

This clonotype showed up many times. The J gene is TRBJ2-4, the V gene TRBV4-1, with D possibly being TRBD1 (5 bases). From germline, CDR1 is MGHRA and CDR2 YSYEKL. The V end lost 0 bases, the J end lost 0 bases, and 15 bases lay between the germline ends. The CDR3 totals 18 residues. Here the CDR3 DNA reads TGCGCCAGCAGCCAAGAGCCACAGGCCGCTTTAGCCAAAAACATTCAGTACTTC. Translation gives CASSQEPQAALAKNIQYF.

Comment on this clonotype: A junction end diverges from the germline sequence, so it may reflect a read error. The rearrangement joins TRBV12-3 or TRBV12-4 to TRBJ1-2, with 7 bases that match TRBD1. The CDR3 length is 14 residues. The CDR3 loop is CASSPWTGPGGYIF. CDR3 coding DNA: TGTGCCAGCAGTCCCTGGACAGGACCGGGAGGCTACATCTTC.

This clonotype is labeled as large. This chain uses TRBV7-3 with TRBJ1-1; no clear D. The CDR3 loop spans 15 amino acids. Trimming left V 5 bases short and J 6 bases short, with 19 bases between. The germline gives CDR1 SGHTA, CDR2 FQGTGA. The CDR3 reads CASSPQPLSGAEAFF. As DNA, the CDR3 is TGTGCCAGCAGCCCACAACCATTATCAGGCGCTGAAGCTTTCTTT.

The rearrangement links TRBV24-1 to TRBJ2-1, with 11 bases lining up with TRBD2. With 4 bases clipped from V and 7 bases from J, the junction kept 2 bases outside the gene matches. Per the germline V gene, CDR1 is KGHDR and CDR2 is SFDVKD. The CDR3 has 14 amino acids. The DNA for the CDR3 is TGTGCCACCAGTGACCCTAGCGGGAGGAATGAGCAGTTCTTC. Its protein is CATSDPSGRNEQFF.

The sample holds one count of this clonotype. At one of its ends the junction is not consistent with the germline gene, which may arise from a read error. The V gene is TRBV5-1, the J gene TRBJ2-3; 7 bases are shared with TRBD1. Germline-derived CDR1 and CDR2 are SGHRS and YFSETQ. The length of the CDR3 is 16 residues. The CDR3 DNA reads TGCGCCTGCAGACCGGGACAGAGCATAATCACAGATACGCAGTATTTC. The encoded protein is CACRPGQSIITDTQYF.

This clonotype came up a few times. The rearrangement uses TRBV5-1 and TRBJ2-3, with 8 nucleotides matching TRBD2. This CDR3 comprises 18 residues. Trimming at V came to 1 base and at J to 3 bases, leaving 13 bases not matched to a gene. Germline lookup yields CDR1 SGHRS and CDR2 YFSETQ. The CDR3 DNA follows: TGCGCCAGCAGCTTGCGACTTGGGAGCGGGGGAGAAACAGATACGCAGTATTTT. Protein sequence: CASSLRLGSGGETDTQYF.

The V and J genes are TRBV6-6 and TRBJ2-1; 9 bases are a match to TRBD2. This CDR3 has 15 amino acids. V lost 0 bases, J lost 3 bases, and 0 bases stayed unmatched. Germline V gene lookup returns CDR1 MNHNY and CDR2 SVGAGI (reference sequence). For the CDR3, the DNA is TGTGCCAGCAGTTACTCTAGCGGGAGCTACAATGAGCAGTTCTTC. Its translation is CASSYSSGSYNEQFF.

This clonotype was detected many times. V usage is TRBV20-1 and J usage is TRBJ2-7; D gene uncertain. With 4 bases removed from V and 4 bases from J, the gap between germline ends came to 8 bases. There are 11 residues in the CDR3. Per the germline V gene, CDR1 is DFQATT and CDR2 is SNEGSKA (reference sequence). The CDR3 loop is CSATQSYEQYF. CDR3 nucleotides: TGCAGTGCTACGCAATCTTACGAGCAGTACTTC.

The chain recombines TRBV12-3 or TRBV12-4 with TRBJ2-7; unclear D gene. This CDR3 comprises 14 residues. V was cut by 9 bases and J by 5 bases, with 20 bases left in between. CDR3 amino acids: CASSPSPPVHEQYF. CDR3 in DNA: TGTGCCAGTAGTCCCAGTCCCCCGGTCCACGAGCAGTACTTC.

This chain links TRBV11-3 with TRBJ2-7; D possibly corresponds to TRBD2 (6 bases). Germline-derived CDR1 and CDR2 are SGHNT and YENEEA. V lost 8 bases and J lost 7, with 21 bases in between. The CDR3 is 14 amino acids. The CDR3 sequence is CASQRVYGGGEQYF. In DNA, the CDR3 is TGTGCCAGCCAGCGGGTCTACGGCGGCGGAGAGCAGTACTTC. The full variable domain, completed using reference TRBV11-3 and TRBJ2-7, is EAGVVQSPRYKIIEKKQPVAFWCNPISGHNTLYWYLQNLGQGPELLIRYENEEAVDDSQLPKDRFSAERLKGVDSTLKIQPAELGDSAVYLCASQRVYGGGEQYFGPGTRLTVT.

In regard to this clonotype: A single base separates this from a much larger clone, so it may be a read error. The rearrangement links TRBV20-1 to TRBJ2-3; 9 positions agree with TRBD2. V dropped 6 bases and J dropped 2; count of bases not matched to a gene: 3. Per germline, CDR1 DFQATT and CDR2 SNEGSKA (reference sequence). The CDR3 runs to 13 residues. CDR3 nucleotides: TGCAGTGCCCTAGCGGGATTCACAGATACGCAGTATTTT. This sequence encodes CSALAGFTDTQYF.

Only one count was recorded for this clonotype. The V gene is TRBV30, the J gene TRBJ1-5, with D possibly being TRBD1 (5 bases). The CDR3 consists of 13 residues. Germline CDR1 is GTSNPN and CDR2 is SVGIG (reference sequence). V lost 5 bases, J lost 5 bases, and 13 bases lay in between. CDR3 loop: CAWASGLDQPQHF. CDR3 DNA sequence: TGTGCCTGGGCTTCAGGGTTGGATCAGCCCCAGCATTTT.

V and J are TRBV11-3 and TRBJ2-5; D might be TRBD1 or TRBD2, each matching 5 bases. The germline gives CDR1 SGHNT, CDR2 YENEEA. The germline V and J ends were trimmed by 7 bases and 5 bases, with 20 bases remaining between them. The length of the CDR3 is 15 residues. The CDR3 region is CASNPGIHEGETQYF. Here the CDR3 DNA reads TGTGCCAGCAACCCTGGGATTCACGAGGGGGAGACCCAGTACTTC.

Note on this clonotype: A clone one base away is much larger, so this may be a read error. CDR3 sequence: CASSSSGYEQYF. CDR3 DNA sequence: TGTGCCAGCAGCTCCTCTGGGTACGAGCAGTACTTC. The V gene is TRBV13, the J gene TRBJ2-7; D gene uncertain. Germline V gene lookup returns CDR1 PRHDT and CDR2 FYEKMQ (reference sequence). V shed 4 bases and J shed 4 bases, with 8 bases lying between them. The CDR3 is 12 residues long.

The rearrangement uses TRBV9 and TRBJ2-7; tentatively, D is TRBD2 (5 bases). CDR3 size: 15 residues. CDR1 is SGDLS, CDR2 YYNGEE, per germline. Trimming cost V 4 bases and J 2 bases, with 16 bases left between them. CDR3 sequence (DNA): TGTGCCAGCAGCCCCCGGGCGGGCAGGACCTACGAGCAGTACTTC. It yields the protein CASSPRAGRTYEQYF.

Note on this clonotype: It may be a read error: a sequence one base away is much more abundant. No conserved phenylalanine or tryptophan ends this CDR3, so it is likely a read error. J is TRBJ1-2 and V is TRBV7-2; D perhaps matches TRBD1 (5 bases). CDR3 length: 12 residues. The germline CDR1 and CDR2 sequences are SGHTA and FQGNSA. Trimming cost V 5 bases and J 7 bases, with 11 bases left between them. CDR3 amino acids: CASSPRTGGYTS. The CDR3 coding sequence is TGTGCCAGCAGCCCACGTACAGGTGGCTACACCTCC.

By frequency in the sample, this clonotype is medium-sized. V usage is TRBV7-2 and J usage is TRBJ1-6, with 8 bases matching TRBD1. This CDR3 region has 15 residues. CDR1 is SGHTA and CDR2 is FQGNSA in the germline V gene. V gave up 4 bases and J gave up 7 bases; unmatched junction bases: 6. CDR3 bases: TGTGCCAGCAGCTCATGGACAGGGAACAATTCACCCCTCCACTTT. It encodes CASSSWTGNNSPLHF.

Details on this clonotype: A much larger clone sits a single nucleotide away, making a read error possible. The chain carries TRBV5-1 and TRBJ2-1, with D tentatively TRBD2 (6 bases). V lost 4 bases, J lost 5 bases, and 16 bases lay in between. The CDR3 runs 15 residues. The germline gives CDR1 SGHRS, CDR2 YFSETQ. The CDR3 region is CASSRGLPTHNEQFF. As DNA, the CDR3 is TGCGCCAGCAGCCGTGGACTACCAACCCACAATGAGCAGTTCTTC.

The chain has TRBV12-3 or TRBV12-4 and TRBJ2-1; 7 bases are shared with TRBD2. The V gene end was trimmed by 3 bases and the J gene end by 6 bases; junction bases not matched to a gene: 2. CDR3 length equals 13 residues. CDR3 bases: TGTGCCAGCAGTTTGTCTAGCGGCAATGAGCAGTTCTTC. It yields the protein CASSLSSGNEQFF.

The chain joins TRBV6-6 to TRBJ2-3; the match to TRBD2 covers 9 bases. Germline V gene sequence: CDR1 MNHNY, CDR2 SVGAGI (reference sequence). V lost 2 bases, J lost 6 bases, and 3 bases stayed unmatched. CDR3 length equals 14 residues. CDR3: CASSYMAGGDTQYF. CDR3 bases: TGTGCCAGCAGTTACATGGCGGGAGGGGATACGCAGTATTTT.

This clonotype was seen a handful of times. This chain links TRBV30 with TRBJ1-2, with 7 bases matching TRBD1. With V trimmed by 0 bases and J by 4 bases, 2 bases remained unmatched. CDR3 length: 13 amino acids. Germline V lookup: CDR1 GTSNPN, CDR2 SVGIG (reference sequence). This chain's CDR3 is CAWSVDRAYGYTF. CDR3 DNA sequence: TGTGCCTGGAGTGTTGACAGGGCCTATGGCTACACCTTC.

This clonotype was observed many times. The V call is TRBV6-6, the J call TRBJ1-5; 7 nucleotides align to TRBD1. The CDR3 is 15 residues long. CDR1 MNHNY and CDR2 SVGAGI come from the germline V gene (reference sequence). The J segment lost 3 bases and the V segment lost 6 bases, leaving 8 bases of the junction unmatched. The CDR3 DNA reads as TGTGCCAGCAGCGACGGACAGGTTATCAATCAGCCCCAGCATTTT. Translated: CASSDGQVINQPQHF.

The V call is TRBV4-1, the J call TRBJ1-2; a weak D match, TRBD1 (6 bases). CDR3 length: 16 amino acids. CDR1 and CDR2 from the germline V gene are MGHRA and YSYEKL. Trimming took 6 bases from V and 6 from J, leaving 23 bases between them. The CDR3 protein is CASSPPWGGAWNGYTF. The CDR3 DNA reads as TGCGCCAGCAGTCCGCCATGGGGGGGGGCATGGAATGGCTACACCTTC.

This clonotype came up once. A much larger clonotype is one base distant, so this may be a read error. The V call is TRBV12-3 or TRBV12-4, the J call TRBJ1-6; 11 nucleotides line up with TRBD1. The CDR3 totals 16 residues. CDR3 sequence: CASSGTGGFYNSPLPF. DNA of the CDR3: TGTGCCAGCAGCGGGACAGGGGGTTTCTATAATTCACCCCTCCCCTTT.

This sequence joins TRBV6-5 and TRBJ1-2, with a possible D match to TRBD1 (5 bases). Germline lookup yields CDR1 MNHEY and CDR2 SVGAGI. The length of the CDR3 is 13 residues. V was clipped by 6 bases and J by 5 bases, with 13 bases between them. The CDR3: CASRKGLRYGYTF. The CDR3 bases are TGTGCCAGCAGGAAGGGGCTTCGGTATGGCTACACCTTC.